The present entry profiles one TCR beta chain with its context. The record originates from a study of blood T cell repertoires in COVID-19. The CDR3 contains 14 residues. Trimming removed 5 bases at V and 7 bases at J, with 15 bases between. Germline V gene data show CDR1 as MDHEN and CDR2 as SYDVKM. Generated by immunoSEQ multiplex PCR, the TCRdb table keeps only in-frame clones and is missing some. This sample has just under 150,000 clones, with roughly 84% found just once. Input material: peripheral blood. This clonotype was obtained from a human donor in a cohort sampled during active COVID-19. This sequence joins TRBV28 and TRBJ2-4, with D perhaps matching TRBD2 (6 bases). This chain's CDR3 is CASSPRLDVNIQYF. CDR3 DNA sequence: TGTGCCAGCAGTCCGCGACTAGATGTGAACATTCAGTACTTC. The complete variable domain, with remaining parts taken from reference TRBV28 and TRBJ2-4, reads DVKVTQSSRYLVKRTGEKVFLECVQDMDHENMFWYRQDPGLGLRLIYFSYDVKMKEKGDIPEGYSVSREKKERFSLILESASTNQTSMYLCASSPRLDVNIQYFGAGTRLSVL.